The 25 T cell receptor beta chains listed next were all sequenced from one sample in a study of T-cell reconstitution after alpha-beta-depleted transplantation in children. Preparing the TCRbeta library involved the use of unique molecular identifiers. Via MiXCR, TCRdb re-called the PCR reads, giving one row per CDR3 protein. The sample has about 610,000 distinct CDR3 sequences; about 10% are singletons. Here the sequenced sample was PBMCs from the stem cell graft donor, taken from the stem cell graft. These receptors were taken from a human donor who donated a stem cell graft to a child with acute myeloid leukemia.

This chain links TRBV6-1 with TRBJ1-2; tentative D call: TRBD1 (5 bases). CDR3 length: 15 residues. CDR1 MNHNS and CDR2 SASEGT come from the germline V gene. V lost 4 bases and J lost 3, with 15 bases in between. CDR3 amino acids: CASSAGLRGDYGYTF. The CDR3 bases are TGTGCCAGCAGTGCGGGACTGCGAGGGGACTATGGCTACACCTTC.

The V and J genes are TRBV11-2 and TRBJ2-7; D unclear. V lost 5 bases and J lost 3, with 14 bases in between. Germline CDR1 reads SGHAT; CDR2 reads FQNNGV. The CDR3 is 14 residues long. DNA for the CDR3: TGTGCCAGCAGCCCGGCTGTGGGAATCTACGAGCAGTACTTC. Amino acids: CASSPAVGIYEQYF.

The sample holds one count of this clonotype. The rearrangement uses TRBV25-1 and TRBJ2-7, with TRBD1 matching over 7 bases. V shed 5 bases and J 7 bases; nucleotides not matched to a gene: 11. The CDR3 consists of 14 residues. Germline V gene sequence: CDR1 MGHDK, CDR2 SYGVNS. The DNA for the CDR3 is TGTGCCAGCAGTTCACCGACAGGGATGAGGGAGCAGTACTTC. It translates to CASSSPTGMREQYF.

This clonotype was detected ten times or more. The chain is built from TRBV12-3 or TRBV12-4 and TRBJ2-1, with no clear D. Deletions cut 6 bases from V and 5 bases from J, with 8 bases between. The CDR3 is made up of 12 amino acids. The CDR3 is CASRRPDNEQFF. The CDR3 bases are TGTGCCAGCAGAAGACCGGACAATGAGCAGTTCTTC.

This rearrangement joins TRBV4-1 to TRBJ1-2; 8 bases map to TRBD1. The CDR3 spans 15 residues. With V trimmed by 0 bases and J by 9 bases, 9 bases remained unmatched. CDR1 MGHRA and CDR2 YSYEKL come from the germline V gene. The CDR3 spells CASSQDGGQGQRYTF. CDR3 coding DNA: TGCGCCAGCAGCCAAGATGGAGGACAGGGACAGCGCTACACCTTC.

This clonotype appeared many times. The gene calls are TRBV6-1 and TRBJ1-5; D might be TRBD1 (6 bases). The V gene's germline CDR1 is MNHNS and CDR2 SASEGT. This CDR3 comprises 14 residues. With 5 bases removed from V and 5 bases from J, the gap between germline ends came to 13 bases. The CDR3 here is CASSQTGAYQPQHF. In nucleotides, the CDR3 is TGTGCCAGCAGTCAGACAGGTGCCTATCAGCCCCAGCATTTT.

This clonotype was seen at least ten times. This chain connects TRBV28 to TRBJ2-1; 12 bases map to TRBD2. V dropped 5 bases and J dropped 7; count of bases not matched to a gene: 12. The CDR3 consists of 17 residues. Germline values: CDR1 MDHEN, CDR2 SYDVKM. Here the CDR3 reads CASSPARLAGDYNEQFF. CDR3 sequence (DNA): TGTGCCAGCAGTCCCGCCCGACTAGCGGGAGATTATAATGAGCAGTTCTTC.

This chain joins TRBV20-1 and TRBJ2-7; 7 positions match TRBD1. Germline V gives CDR1 DFQATT, CDR2 SNEGSKA (reference sequence). The CDR3 loop spans 16 amino acids. The trim removed 2 bases at V and 9 bases at J, leaving 19 bases unmatched. CDR3 residues: CSARSPGTGVLGVQYF. The DNA of the CDR3 is TGCAGTGCTAGATCCCCGGGCACAGGGGTCCTCGGGGTGCAGTACTTC.

The J gene is TRBJ2-6, the V gene TRBV27; a weak D match, TRBD2 (5 bases). This CDR3 has 15 amino acids. Trimming removed 7 bases at V and 0 bases at J, with 10 bases between. In germline, CDR1 is MNHEY, CDR2 SMNVEV (reference sequence). CDR3 DNA sequence: TGTGCCAGCAAGAGGGAAATCTCTGGGGCCAACGTCCTGACTTTC. Its translation: CASKREISGANVLTF.

The chain carries TRBV4-3 and TRBJ1-2; a possible D gene is TRBD1 (5 bases). Deletions cut 0 bases from V and 3 bases from J, with 11 bases between. Germline loops: CDR1 LGHNA, CDR2 YSLEER. This CDR3 spans 15 amino acids. CDR3 sequence reads: CASSQEYRGDYGYTF. Here the CDR3 DNA reads TGCGCCAGCAGCCAAGAATATCGGGGCGACTATGGCTACACCTTC.

This clonotype was seen a handful of times. The chain combines TRBV4-2 with TRBJ2-1; D gene uncertain. The CDR3 covers 14 residues. Germline loops: CDR1 LGHNA, CDR2 YNFKEQ. V lost 5 bases to trimming and J lost 14 bases, with 22 bases between them. The CDR3 region is CASSSGDSPAPKFF. CDR3 DNA: TGTGCCAGCAGCTCAGGAGATAGTCCGGCACCCAAGTTCTTC.

The chain uses TRBV4-3 and TRBJ2-1; D gene uncertain. V was trimmed by 4 bases and J by 5 bases, leaving 12 bases between them. CDR1 is LGHNA and CDR2 is YSLEER in the germline V gene. The CDR3 runs to 14 residues. The CDR3 here is CASSLDWDDNEQFF. Written as DNA, the CDR3 is TGCGCCAGCAGCCTCGATTGGGATGACAATGAGCAGTTCTTC.

The CDR3 loop is CASSLAPILAGGYNEQFF. CDR3 coding DNA: TGTGCCAGCAGCTTAGCCCCCATACTAGCGGGAGGCTACAATGAGCAGTTCTTC. The chain joins TRBV7-3 to TRBJ2-1, with TRBD2 identical over 12 bases. CDR1 and CDR2 from the germline V gene are SGHTA and FQGTGA. The CDR3 spans 18 residues. V gave up 2 bases and J gave up 3 bases; unmatched junction bases: 8.

This clonotype appeared many times. V is TRBV20-1 and J is TRBJ2-1; TRBD2 might be the D (5 bases). CDR3 length: 15 amino acids. The V and J ends lost 6 bases and 0 bases respectively, with 15 bases between them. The germline V gene encodes CDR1 DFQATT and CDR2 SNEGSKA (reference sequence). The CDR3 is CSAPGGLSSYNEQFF. The CDR3 region has the DNA TGCAGTGCCCCGGGCGGGCTGAGCTCCTACAATGAGCAGTTCTTC.

This clonotype came up many times. This sequence joins TRBV20-1 and TRBJ2-7, with D tentatively TRBD2 (5 bases). CDR3 length: 12 residues. Trimming stripped 6 bases from V and 4 bases from J, with 13 bases between. The germline gives CDR1 DFQATT, CDR2 SNEGSKA (reference sequence). CDR3 DNA: TGCAGTGCAAAGAGAGAGGGTTACGAGCAGTACTTC. This translates into CSAKREGYEQYF.

This clonotype was counted between two and nine times. J is TRBJ2-2 and V is TRBV5-1; D not resolved. Germline V lookup: CDR1 SGHRS, CDR2 YFSETQ. This CDR3 is 11 amino acids long. V lost 6 bases to trimming and J lost 6 bases, with 6 bases between them. CDR3 sequence: CASMSAGELFF. In DNA, the CDR3 is TGCGCCAGCATGTCAGCCGGGGAGCTGTTTTTT.

Many counts were recorded for this clonotype. The genes are TRBV6-2 or TRBV6-3 and TRBJ2-6, with unresolved D. The CDR3 consists of 17 residues. Germline V gives CDR1 MNHEY, CDR2 SVGEGT. V lost 7 bases, J lost 2 bases, and 18 bases lay in between. CDR3 protein: CASIAGRNRAGANVLTF. The CDR3 DNA follows: TGTGCCAGCATCGCAGGACGGAACCGCGCTGGGGCCAACGTCCTGACTTTC.

The J gene is TRBJ2-3, the V gene TRBV30, with 8 nucleotides matching TRBD2. After removal of 2 bases from V and 6 bases from J, the junction contained 4 bases not matched to a gene. CDR3 length equals 13 residues. The germline CDR1 and CDR2 sequences are GTSNPN and SVGIG (reference sequence). The CDR3: CAWSKGLVDTQYF. The DNA for the CDR3 is TGTGCCTGGAGTAAGGGACTAGTTGATACGCAGTATTTT.

This clonotype was detected many times. This rearrangement joins TRBV12-3 or TRBV12-4 to TRBJ1-5; D not certain. The CDR3 has 14 amino acids. Trimming shortened V by 2 bases and J by 7 bases, and 12 bases separated the two germline ends. The CDR3 nucleotides are TGTGCCAGCAGTTTATTGGGTCCGGGACAGCCCCAGCATTTT. Protein: CASSLLGPGQPQHF.

The chain recombines TRBV12-3 or TRBV12-4 with TRBJ2-1; 12 bases are shared with TRBD2. The CDR3 extends over 16 amino acids. Unmatched junction bases numbered 8, after V lost 5 bases and J lost 6 bases. The CDR3 reads CASSAVGLAGRNEQFF. The CDR3 DNA sequence: TGTGCCAGCAGTGCCGTGGGACTAGCGGGCCGCAATGAGCAGTTCTTC.

This sequence joins TRBV29-1 and TRBJ1-1; tentatively, D is TRBD1 (6 bases). The germline V and J ends were trimmed by 6 bases and 6 bases, with 11 bases remaining between them. The CDR3 is 11 residues long. Per germline, CDR1 SQVTM and CDR2 ANQGSEA. The chain's CDR3 is CSVATGPEAFF. The CDR3 DNA follows: TGCAGCGTGGCCACAGGGCCTGAAGCTTTCTTT. Combining the CDR3 with reference TRBV29-1 and TRBJ1-1 gives the whole variable domain SAVISQKPSRDICQRGTSLTIQCQVDSQVTMMFWYRQQPGQSLTLIATANQGSEATYESGFVIDKFPISRPNLTFSTLTVSNMSPEDSSIYLCSVATGPEAFFGQGTRLTVV.

This clonotype was counted many times. The chain uses TRBV11-2 and TRBJ2-7, with D unresolved. Trimming stripped 5 bases from V and 2 bases from J, with 7 bases between. This CDR3 has 12 amino acids. Looked up from germline, CDR1 is SGHAT and CDR2 is FQNNGV. The CDR3 sequence is CASSPSPYEQYF. The CDR3 DNA reads as TGTGCCAGCAGCCCGAGTCCCTACGAGCAGTACTTC.

The chain employs TRBV7-3 and TRBJ2-5; no firm D call. Between the trimmed V and J ends, which lost 5 bases and 2 bases, there was a span of 9 bases. Germline V lookup: CDR1 SGHTA, CDR2 FQGTGA. The CDR3 covers 13 residues. For the CDR3, the DNA is TGTGCCAGCAGCCTAATGAAACAAGAGACCCAGTACTTC. Residues: CASSLMKQETQYF.

As to this clonotype: A read error may produce the germline difference seen at one junction end. The CDR3 nucleotides read TGTGCCAGCAGTTCGCCCCCCACCGGGACTAGCGGGTACATTGAGCAGTTCTTC. Amino acid sequence: CASSSPPTGTSGYIEQFF. The chain employs TRBV27 and TRBJ2-1, with 12 bases matching TRBD2. CDR1 is MNHEY and CDR2 is SMNVEV in the germline V gene (reference sequence). This CDR3 has 18 residues.

This clonotype has only a few counts. CDR3 in DNA: TGTGCCAGCACGGGCGGCCCTAAAACAGGGGGCGGTGGGGCCAACGTCCTGACTTTC. Translation: CASTGGPKTGGGGANVLTF. V usage is TRBV9 and J usage is TRBJ2-6, with 9 bases aligning to TRBD1. Per the germline V gene, CDR1 is SGDLS and CDR2 is YYNGEE. The CDR3 loop spans 19 amino acids. V shed 6 bases, J shed 3 bases, and the junction held 16 bases outside the gene matches.